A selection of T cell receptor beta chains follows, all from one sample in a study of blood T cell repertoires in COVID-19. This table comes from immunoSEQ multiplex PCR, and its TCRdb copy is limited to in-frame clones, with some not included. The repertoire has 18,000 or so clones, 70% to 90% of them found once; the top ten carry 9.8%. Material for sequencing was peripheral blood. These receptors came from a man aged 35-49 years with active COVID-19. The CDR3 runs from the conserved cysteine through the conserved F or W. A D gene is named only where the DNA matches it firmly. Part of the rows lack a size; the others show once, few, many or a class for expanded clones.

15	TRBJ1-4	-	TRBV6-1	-	TGTGCCAGCAGTGAAAATCAGATAACTAATGAAAAACTGTTTTTT	CASSENQITNEKLFF
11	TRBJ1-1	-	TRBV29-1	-	TGCAATTGTATCGACAGAGCTGAAGCTTTCTTT	CNCIDRAEAFF
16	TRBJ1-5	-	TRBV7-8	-	TGTGCCAGCAGCTTCCGGGCGGGGGATAGCAATCAGCCCCAGCATTTT	CASSFRAGDSNQPQHF
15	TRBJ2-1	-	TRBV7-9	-	TGTGCCAGCAGCTTAGGGGCTTCCGATGGGAATGAGCAGTTCTTC	CASSLGASDGNEQFF
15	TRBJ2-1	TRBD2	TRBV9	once	TGTGCCAGCAGCTCCAGACTAGCGGGAGTTAGTGAGCAGTTCTTC	CASSSRLAGVSEQFF
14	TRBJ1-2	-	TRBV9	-	TGTGCCAGCAGCGGTGGAGCCGCTAACTATGGCTACACCTTC	CASSGGAANYGYTF
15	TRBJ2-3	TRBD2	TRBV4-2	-	TGTGCCAGCAGCGACCGGACTAGCGGAGGAGATACGCAGTATTTT	CASSDRTSGGDTQYF
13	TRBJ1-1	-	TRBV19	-	TGTGCCAGTAGTATAAACAGGGTGACTGAAGCTTTCTTT	CASSINRVTEAFF
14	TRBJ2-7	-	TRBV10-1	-	TGCGCCAGCAGTGAGTCGCCCCTTAGAGAGGAGCAGTACTTC	CASSESPLREEQYF
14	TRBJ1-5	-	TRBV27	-	TGTGCCAGCAGTACTCGGGACTCCTTGGGGACCCAGCATTTT	CASSTRDSLGTQHF
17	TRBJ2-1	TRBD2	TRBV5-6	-	TGTGCCAGCAGCAAAAGGCCTAGCGGGACTATTTTAAAGGAGCAGTTCTTC	CASSKRPSGTILKEQFF
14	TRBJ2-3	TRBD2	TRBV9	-	TGTGCCAGCAGCGTAAGCGGGAAAATGGATACGCAGTATTTT	CASSVSGKMDTQYF
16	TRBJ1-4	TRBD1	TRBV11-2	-	TGTGCCAGCAGCTTAGTACAGGGGGCCATTAATGAAAAACTGTTTTTT	CASSLVQGAINEKLFF
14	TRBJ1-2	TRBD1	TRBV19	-	TGTGCCAGTAGTACACAGGGGGCGCGTGACGGCTACACCTTC	CASSTQGARDGYTF
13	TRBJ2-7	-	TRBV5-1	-	TGCGCCAGCAGCTTGAGGAGGTTCTACGAGCAGTACTTC	CASSLRRFYEQYF
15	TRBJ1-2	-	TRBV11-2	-	TGTGCCAGCAGCTTAACAACAGGCGCCAACTATGGCTACACCTTC	CASSLTTGANYGYTF
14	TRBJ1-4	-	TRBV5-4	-	TGTGCCAGCAGGAGGGACTTAACTAATGAAAAACTGTTTTTT	CASRRDLTNEKLFF
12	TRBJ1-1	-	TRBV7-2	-	TGTGCCAGCAGCTTAGTGGGGGCCCAAGCTTTCTTT	CASSLVGAQAFF
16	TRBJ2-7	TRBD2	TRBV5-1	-	TGCGCCAGCAGCTTGTACGGGACTAGCGGCTCCTACGAGCAGTACTTC	CASSLYGTSGSYEQYF
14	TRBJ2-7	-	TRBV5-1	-	TGCGCCAGCAGCTCCGCCGGGAGTTCCTACGAGCAGTACTTC	CASSSAGSSYEQYF
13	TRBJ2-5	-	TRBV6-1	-	TGTGCCAGCAGTGAGGGGGGGACACAGACCCAGTACTTC	CASSEGGTQTQYF
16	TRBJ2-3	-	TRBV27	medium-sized	TGTGCCAGCAGTTTACGCGATGCGGGACTCACAGATACGCAGTATTTT	CASSLRDAGLTDTQYF
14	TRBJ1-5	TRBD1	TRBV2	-	TGTGCCAGCAGCGGGACAGGGGGTAATCAGCCCCAGCATTTT	CASSGTGGNQPQHF
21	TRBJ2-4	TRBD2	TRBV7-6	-	TGTGCCAGCAGCCCATACTCCGGGACTAGCGGGAGTAGGGGGGCCAAAAACATTCAGTACTTC	CASSPYSGTSGSRGAKNIQYF
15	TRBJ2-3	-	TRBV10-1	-	TGCGCCAGCAGTGAAAGGCTAGCGCGGACAGATACGCAGTATTTT	CASSERLARTDTQYF
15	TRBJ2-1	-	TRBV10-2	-	TGCGCCAGCAGTGAGCCTAGCGCCTCCTACAATGAGCAGTTCTTC	CASSEPSASYNEQFF
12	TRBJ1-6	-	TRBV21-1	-	TGTGCCAGCAGCGGGGGCGGTTCACCCCTCCACTTT	CASSGGGSPLHF
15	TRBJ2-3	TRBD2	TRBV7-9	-	TGTGCCAGCACCCCGGGACTAGCGGGCACAGATACGCAGTATTTT	CASTPGLAGTDTQYF
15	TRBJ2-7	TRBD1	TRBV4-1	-	TGCGCCAGCAGCTCACCGGGACAGGGCCCCTACGAGCAGTACTTC	CASSSPGQGPYEQYF
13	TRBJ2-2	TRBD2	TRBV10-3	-	TGTGCCGGTAGGACTAGCGACACCGGGGAGCTGTTTTTT	CAGRTSDTGELFF
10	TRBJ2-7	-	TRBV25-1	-	TGTGAAGGGGACACCTACGAGCAGTACTTC	CEGDTYEQYF